These 23 T cell receptor beta chains were sequenced from one sample in a study of shared clonotypes between healthy human individuals (dated by TCRdb to the early 2020s). The library was built by means of the immunoSEQ multiplex PCR assay. The clones in this table, taken by TCRdb from immuneACCESS, are in-frame only. Not every clone is retained; where verified, under half of the shortfall comes from an unresolved V gene, and the cause of the rest is unknown. The sample table records around 2.1 million clones; roughly 91% of these occur just once. The ten top clones hold under 2% of the sample. CD8 naive samples were CD45RO-negative cells positively selected for CCR7, giving a CD45RA+CCR7+ population that excluded TemRA cells. Sequenced sample: naive CD8+ T cells from PBMCs. Reading the label with the study, this specimen's cell subset or site is: CD45RA+CCR7+. The receptor set was obtained from a man younger than 30 in good health. Some clones in this sample may be carry-over from other donors' samples.

The chain uses TRBV9 and TRBJ2-7, with 16 bases lining up with TRBD2. The CDR3 has 16 amino acids. CDR1 is SGDLS and CDR2 is YYNGEE in the germline V gene. V shed 3 bases, J shed 4 bases, and the junction held 4 bases outside the gene matches. The CDR3 sequence is CASSEGLAGGGYEQYF. DNA for the CDR3: TGTGCCAGCAGCGAGGGACTAGCGGGAGGGGGTTACGAGCAGTACTTC.

This chain links TRBV19 with TRBJ1-2, with 10 bases fitting TRBD1. Losses at the gene ends were 5 bases for V and 8 bases for J; bases not matched to a gene: 8. There are 14 residues in the CDR3. CDR1 and CDR2 from the germline V gene are LNHDA and SQIVND (reference sequence). For the CDR3, the DNA is TGTGCCAGTAGTCCGACCGGGACAGGGGACGGCTACACCTTC. Translation: CASSPTGTGDGYTF.

The chain carries TRBV7-3 and TRBJ2-1; TRBD2 matches 8 bases. The germline V gene has CDR1 SGHTA and CDR2 FQGTGA. The CDR3 is made up of 16 amino acids. The V segment lost 2 bases and the J segment 6 bases; nucleotides outside the gene matches: 9. The CDR3 sequence is CASSLRPREASNEQFF. The CDR3 DNA reads as TGTGCCAGCAGCTTACGGCCGCGGGAGGCGTCCAATGAGCAGTTCTTC.

This chain links TRBV7-9 with TRBJ2-3, with 9 bases lining up with TRBD2. CDR3 length equals 19 residues. Germline assignment: CDR1 SEHNR and CDR2 FQNEAQ (reference sequence). Unmatched junction bases numbered 18, after V lost 8 bases and J lost 0 bases. The CDR3 DNA reads TGTGCCAGCGCGCAGTTAAGGGGATCCGCGGGAGGGAGCACAGATACGCAGTATTTT. Its protein is CASAQLRGSAGGSTDTQYF.

The chain combines TRBV7-6 with TRBJ2-7; D is possibly TRBD1 (6 bases). The CDR3 sequence is 16 residues long. Trimming took 4 bases from V and 5 from J, leaving 21 bases between them. CDR1 is SGHVS and CDR2 is FNYEAQ in the germline V gene. CDR3 amino acids: CASSYPNPDSNHEQYF. In nucleotides, the CDR3 is TGTGCCAGCAGCTACCCAAACCCGGACAGTAACCACGAGCAGTACTTC.

The V call is TRBV9, the J call TRBJ1-2, with D maybe TRBD1 (5 bases). Trimming left V 3 bases short and J 4 bases short, with 16 bases between. Germline CDR1 reads SGDLS; CDR2 reads YYNGEE. The CDR3 has 15 amino acids. The CDR3 DNA is TGTGCCAGCAGCGCCCTCGAGGCTGGGGGCTATGGCTACACCTTC. Its protein product is CASSALEAGGYGYTF.

The genes are TRBV7-9 and TRBJ2-1; D ambiguous. Per the germline V gene, CDR1 is SEHNR and CDR2 is FQNEAQ (reference sequence). This CDR3 contains 15 residues. V lost 2 bases and J 8 bases, leaving 16 bases between the germline ends. The CDR3 sequence: CASSLWPDPKDEQFF. For the CDR3, the DNA is TGTGCCAGCAGCTTATGGCCCGACCCTAAAGATGAGCAGTTCTTC.

This clone was counted a single time. The chain employs TRBV4-2 and TRBJ2-6, with D perhaps matching TRBD2 (5 bases). The CDR3 covers 18 residues. Looked up from germline, CDR1 is LGHNA and CDR2 is YNFKEQ. V dropped 1 base and J dropped 2 bases, with 15 bases sitting between them. The CDR3 DNA is TGTGCCAGCAGCCAAGTGGCTAGCCCTATTGCTGGGGCCAACGTCCTGACTTTC. Protein sequence: CASSQVASPIAGANVLTF.

The V gene is TRBV5-4, the J gene TRBJ2-2; 13 bases match TRBD2. This CDR3 spans 15 amino acids. Trimming removed 4 bases from V and 6 bases from J; junction bases left unmatched: 3. Germline V CDR1 and CDR2: SGHNT, YYREEE (reference sequence). This chain's CDR3 is CASSRTSGRPGELFF. The CDR3 nucleotides read TGTGCCAGCAGCCGGACTAGCGGGAGACCCGGGGAGCTGTTTTTT.

The CDR3 region has the DNA TGTGCCACCCGTGAGGGGACTGAAGCTTTCTTT. It is translated as CATREGTEAFF. The chain combines TRBV27 with TRBJ1-1; a weak D match, TRBD1 (5 bases). Germline CDR1 is MNHEY and CDR2 is SMNVEV (reference sequence). The CDR3 has 11 amino acids. V was cut by 10 bases and J by 5 bases, with 11 bases left in between.

The chain joins TRBV15 to TRBJ2-7; 7 positions agree with TRBD2. The CDR3 covers 14 residues. CDR1 and CDR2 from the germline V gene are LNHNV and YYDKDF (reference sequence). J gave up 7 bases and V 3 bases, and 9 bases lay outside the gene matches. CDR3 sequence (DNA): TGTGCCACCAGCAGCCGGGGGGACGCGGGGGAGCAGTACTTC. Its protein product is CATSSRGDAGEQYF. Full variable domain (outside the CDR3, taken from reference TRBV15 and TRBJ2-7): DAMVIQNPRYQVTQFGKPVTLSCSQTLNHNVMYWYQQKSSQAPKLLFHYYDKDFNNEADTPDNFQSRRPNTSFCFLDIRSPGLGDTAMYLCATSSRGDAGEQYFGPGTRLTVT.

The rearrangement joins TRBV4-1 to TRBJ2-7; possibly TRBD2 for D (6 bases). The CDR3 totals 16 residues. V was clipped by 1 base and J by 3 bases, with 16 bases between them. Germline CDR1 reads MGHRA; CDR2 reads YSYEKL. For the CDR3, the DNA is TGCGCCAGCAGCCAAGTCGGTGATAGCGGCCACTACGAGCAGTACTTC. It is translated as CASSQVGDSGHYEQYF.

The CDR3 sequence is CASSLAARISTYEQYF. The DNA of the CDR3 is TGTGCCAGCAGCTTAGCGGCCCGGATTTCTACCTACGAGCAGTACTTC. The J gene is TRBJ2-7, the V gene TRBV11-2; D remains ambiguous. The CDR3 runs 16 residues. The V end was cut by 1 base, the J end by 2 bases, with 15 bases between. The germline gives CDR1 SGHAT, CDR2 FQNNGV. The complete variable domain, with remaining parts taken from reference TRBV11-2 and TRBJ2-7, reads EAGVAQSPRYKIIEKRQSVAFWCNPISGHATLYWYQQILGQGPKLLIQFQNNGVVDDSQLPKDRFSAERLKGVDSTLKIQPAKLEDSAVYLCASSLAARISTYEQYFGPGTRLTVT.

This chain links TRBV27 with TRBJ2-7; TRBD1 is a possible D gene (5 bases). Germline V CDR1 and CDR2: MNHEY, SMNVEV (reference sequence). The ends were cut back, 1 base at V and 4 bases at J, with 14 bases in the middle. The CDR3 runs 15 residues. CDR3 amino acids: CASSLLAGKEYEQYF. The CDR3 DNA reads TGTGCCAGCAGTTTATTAGCAGGGAAGGAATACGAGCAGTACTTC.

The gene calls are TRBV5-3 and TRBJ1-1; TRBD1 agrees at 10 bases. TRBV5-3 is identified as an open reading frame with a role that is uncertain. The CDR3 consists of 16 residues. With V trimmed by 4 bases and J by 4 bases, 10 bases remained unmatched. In DNA, the CDR3 is TGTGCCAGAAGCGGGACAGGGGCGGGCTTCCCCACTGAAGCTTTCTTT. Residues: CARSGTGAGFPTEAFF.

The table lists this clone with a few counts. V usage is TRBV27 and J usage is TRBJ2-1; perhaps TRBD1 as D (5 bases). The V end was cut by 1 base, the J end by 13 bases, with 14 bases between. The CDR3 covers 13 residues. Germline-derived CDR1 and CDR2 are MNHEY and SMNVEV (reference sequence). The CDR3 here is CASSLYQGPSQFF. CDR3 sequence (DNA): TGTGCCAGCAGTTTATACCAGGGCCCCTCCCAGTTCTTC.

This chain joins TRBV5-6 and TRBJ2-5; D is unresolved. Trimming took off 0 bases at V and 2 bases at J, with 11 bases between the two ends. CDR3 length equals 15 residues. Germline V gene data show CDR1 as SGHDT and CDR2 as YYEEEE. The CDR3 spells CASSLGGLRQETQYF. CDR3 sequence (DNA): TGTGCCAGCAGCTTGGGTGGTCTCAGACAAGAGACCCAGTACTTC.

The rearrangement links TRBV7-2 to TRBJ2-1; D possibly corresponds to TRBD2 (5 bases). Deletions cut 8 bases from V and 4 bases from J, with 18 bases between. Germline-derived CDR1 and CDR2 are SGHTA and FQGNSA. This CDR3 has 15 residues. CDR3 sequence (DNA): TGTGCCAGCCTCCTCCAGGCTAGCAGATACAATGAGCAGTTCTTC. The encoded protein is CASLLQASRYNEQFF.

The rearrangement joins TRBV28 to TRBJ2-2; D is undetermined. The CDR3 has 12 amino acids. Germline lookup yields CDR1 MDHEN and CDR2 SYDVKM. V lost 3 bases and J lost 6, with 5 bases in between. CDR3: CASSLWSGELFF. In DNA, the CDR3 is TGTGCCAGCAGTTTGTGGTCCGGGGAGCTGTTTTTT.

This chain connects TRBV7-9 to TRBJ2-1; D is possibly TRBD2 (6 bases). V was pared by 1 base and J by 0 bases, with 7 bases between. In germline, CDR1 is SEHNR, CDR2 FQNEAQ (reference sequence). This CDR3 comprises 15 residues. The CDR3 DNA follows: TGTGCCAGCAGCTTAGGCGGGATCTCCTACAATGAGCAGTTCTTC. Protein product: CASSLGGISYNEQFF.

The table lists this clone with a count of one. This chain uses TRBV19 with TRBJ1-4; D perhaps matches TRBD1 (5 bases). The V gene's germline CDR1 is LNHDA and CDR2 SQIVND (reference sequence). This CDR3 region has 15 residues. Deletions cut 5 bases from V and 7 bases from J, with 17 bases between. CDR3 sequence reads: CASSAPGLGGEKLFF. The CDR3 nucleotides are TGTGCCAGTAGTGCCCCTGGCCTGGGGGGTGAAAAACTGTTTTTT.

The V call is TRBV4-1, the J call TRBJ2-7; D gene ambiguous. Per the germline V gene, CDR1 is MGHRA and CDR2 is YSYEKL. The CDR3 contains 14 residues. V lost 5 bases and J lost 6, with 17 bases in between. CDR3 in amino acids: CASSFRIGQAEQYF. The CDR3 DNA is TGCGCCAGCAGCTTCAGGATCGGCCAGGCCGAGCAGTACTTC.

V gene TRBV29-1 combines with J gene TRBJ2-2; 10 positions agree with TRBD1. With V trimmed by 6 bases and J by 7 bases, 5 bases remained unmatched. Per the germline V gene, CDR1 is SQVTM and CDR2 is ANQGSEA. The CDR3 covers 13 residues. DNA of the CDR3: TGCAGCGTAGGGGACAGGGGTTTCGGGGAGCTGTTTTTT. This codes for CSVGDRGFGELFF.